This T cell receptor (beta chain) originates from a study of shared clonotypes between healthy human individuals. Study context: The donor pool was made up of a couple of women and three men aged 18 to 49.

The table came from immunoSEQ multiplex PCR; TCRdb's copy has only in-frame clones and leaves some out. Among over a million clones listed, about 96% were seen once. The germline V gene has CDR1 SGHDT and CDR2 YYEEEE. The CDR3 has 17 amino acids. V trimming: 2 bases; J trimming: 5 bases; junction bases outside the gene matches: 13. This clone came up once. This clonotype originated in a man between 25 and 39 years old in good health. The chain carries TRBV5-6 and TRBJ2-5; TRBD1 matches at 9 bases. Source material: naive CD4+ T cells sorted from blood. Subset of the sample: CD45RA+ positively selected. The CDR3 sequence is CASSFPPSRDREETQYF. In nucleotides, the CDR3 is TGTGCCAGCAGCTTCCCCCCATCTCGGGACAGGGAGGAGACCCAGTACTTC.